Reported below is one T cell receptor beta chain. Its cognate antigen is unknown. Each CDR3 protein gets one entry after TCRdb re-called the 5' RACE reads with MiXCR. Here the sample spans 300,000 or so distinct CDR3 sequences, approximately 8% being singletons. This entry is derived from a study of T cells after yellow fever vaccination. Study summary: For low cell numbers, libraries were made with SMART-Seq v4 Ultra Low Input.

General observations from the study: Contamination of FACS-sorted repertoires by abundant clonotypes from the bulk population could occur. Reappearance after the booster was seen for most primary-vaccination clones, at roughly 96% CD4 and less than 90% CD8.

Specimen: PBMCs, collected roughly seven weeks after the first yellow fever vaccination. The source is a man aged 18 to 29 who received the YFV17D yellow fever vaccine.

The chain's CDR3 is CASSQVFTVVLSSGNTIYF. The CDR3, as DNA: TGTGCCAGCAGCCAAGTGTTCACCGTAGTACTAAGCTCTGGAAACACCATATATTTT. The chain joins TRBV3-1 to TRBJ1-3; D remains unclear. Germline assignment: CDR1 LGHDT and CDR2 YNNKEL (reference sequence). CDR3 length: 19 amino acids. Trimming took 1 base from V and 0 from J, leaving 19 bases between them.